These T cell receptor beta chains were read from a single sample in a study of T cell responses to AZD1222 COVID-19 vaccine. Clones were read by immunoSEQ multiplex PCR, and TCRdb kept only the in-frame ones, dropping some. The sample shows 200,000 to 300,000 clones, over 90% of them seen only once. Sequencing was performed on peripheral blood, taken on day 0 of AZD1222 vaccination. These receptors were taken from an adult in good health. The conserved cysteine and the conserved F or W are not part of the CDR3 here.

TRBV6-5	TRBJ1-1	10	ASSLVRLQAF
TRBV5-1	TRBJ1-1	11	ASSPTVGTEAF
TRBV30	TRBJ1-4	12	AWSVAGGNEKLF
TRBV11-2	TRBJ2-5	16	ASSSPRRASGLQETQY
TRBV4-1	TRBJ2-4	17	ASSLGGLVAGMAKNIQY
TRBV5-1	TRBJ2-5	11	ASAPGLQETQY
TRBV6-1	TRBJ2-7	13	ASSEASEGSSVEY
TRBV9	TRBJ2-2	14	ASSVGGTVNTGELF
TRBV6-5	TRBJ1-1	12	ASSQTGRDTEAF
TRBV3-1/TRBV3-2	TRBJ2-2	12	ASSQRGSAGELF
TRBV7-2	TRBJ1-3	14	ASSFTPRQGGNTIY
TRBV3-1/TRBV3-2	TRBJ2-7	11	ASSQHRGGEQY
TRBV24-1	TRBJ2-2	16	ATSDAGLAGRGTGELF
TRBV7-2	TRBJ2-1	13	ASSLGAGAPSEQF
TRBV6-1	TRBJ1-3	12	ASSESGQGSTIY
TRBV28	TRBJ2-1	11	ASSLVTYNEQF
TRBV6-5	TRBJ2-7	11	ASRPGQSYEQY
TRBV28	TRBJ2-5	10	ASSWRRETQY
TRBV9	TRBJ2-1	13	ASSVGAYPYNEQF
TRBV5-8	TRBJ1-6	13	ASSSGTGVGSPLH
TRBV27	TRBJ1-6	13	ASSTGISYNSPLH
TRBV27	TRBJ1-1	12	ASSYSQAGAEAF
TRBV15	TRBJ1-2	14	ATSTPTGRGYYGYT
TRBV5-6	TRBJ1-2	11	ASSPGTFYGYT
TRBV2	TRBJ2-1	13	ASSATSGEVYEQF
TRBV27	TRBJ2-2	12	ASSFPGMAGELF
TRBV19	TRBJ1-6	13	ASSEGSSYNSPLH
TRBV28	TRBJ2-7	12	ATIGAAPDYEQY
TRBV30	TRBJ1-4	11	AWSLQGEEKLF
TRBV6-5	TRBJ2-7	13	ASDEGTGGSDEQY
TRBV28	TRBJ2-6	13	ASSGGASGANVLT
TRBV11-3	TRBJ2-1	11	ASSLGSSGEQF
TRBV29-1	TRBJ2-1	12	SVAPSGFDNEQF
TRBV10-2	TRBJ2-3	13	ASSPLAGGAGTQY
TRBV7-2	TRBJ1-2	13	ASSLANPGSYGYT
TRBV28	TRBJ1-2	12	ASSLPRAAGGYT
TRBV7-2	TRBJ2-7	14	ASTPRGRTELYEQY
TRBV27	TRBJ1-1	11	ASSSLMNTEAF
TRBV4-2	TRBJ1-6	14	ASSQDTFRGDSPLH
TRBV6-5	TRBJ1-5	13	ASSYGAPGNQPQH